This T cell receptor (beta chain) emerged from a study of T cells in Graves' hyperthyroidism and ophthalmopathy. Study-wide results and caveats: Researchers found most expanded thyroid clonotypes above 0.001 in blood as well. In validation, the model predicted ophthalmopathy. These predictions came a median 6.5 months before onset.

CDR3 size: 11 residues. Germline lookup yields CDR1 SGHTA and CDR2 FQGNSA. Trimming cost V 6 bases and J 5 bases, with 8 bases left between them. This clonotype was observed a handful of times. Its cognate antigen is unknown. Template material for amplifying TCR beta CDR3 regions consisted of RNA transcripts. During a first-round RT-PCR of the TCR CDR3, the HTBI primer set was used. TCRdb ran MiXCR on the multiplex PCR reads and lists one entry per CDR3 protein. This table holds about 660,000 distinct CDR3 sequences, less than 45% found once. Sequencing used peripheral blood or thyroid tissue (not recorded which). This TCR was recovered from an adult man with Graves' disease, either hyperthyroidism or ophthalmopathy (not recorded which). This chain joins TRBV7-2 and TRBJ2-7; perhaps TRBD1 as D (5 bases). CDR3 sequence (DNA): TGTGCCAGCAGACGCAGGGACGAGCAGTACTTC. As protein: CASRRRDEQYF. Complete variable domain (other parts from reference TRBV7-2 and TRBJ2-7): GAGVSQSPSNKVTEKGKDVELRCDPISGHTALYWYRQSLGQGLEFLIYFQGNSAPDKSGLPSDRFSAERTGGSVSTLTIQRTQQEDSAVYLCASRRRDEQYFGPGTRLTVT.